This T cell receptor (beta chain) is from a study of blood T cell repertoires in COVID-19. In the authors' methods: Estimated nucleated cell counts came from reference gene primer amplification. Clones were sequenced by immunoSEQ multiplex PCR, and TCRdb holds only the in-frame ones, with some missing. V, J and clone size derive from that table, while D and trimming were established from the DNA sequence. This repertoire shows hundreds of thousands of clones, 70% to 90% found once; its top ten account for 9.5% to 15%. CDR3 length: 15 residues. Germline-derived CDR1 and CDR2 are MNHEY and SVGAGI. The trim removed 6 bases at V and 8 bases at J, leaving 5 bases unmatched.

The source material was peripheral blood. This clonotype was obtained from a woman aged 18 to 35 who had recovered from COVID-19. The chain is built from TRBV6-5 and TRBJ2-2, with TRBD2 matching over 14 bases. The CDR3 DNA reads TGTGCCAGCAGACCCGGGACTAGCGGGAGTGGGGAGCTGTTTTTT. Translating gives CASRPGTSGSGELFF.